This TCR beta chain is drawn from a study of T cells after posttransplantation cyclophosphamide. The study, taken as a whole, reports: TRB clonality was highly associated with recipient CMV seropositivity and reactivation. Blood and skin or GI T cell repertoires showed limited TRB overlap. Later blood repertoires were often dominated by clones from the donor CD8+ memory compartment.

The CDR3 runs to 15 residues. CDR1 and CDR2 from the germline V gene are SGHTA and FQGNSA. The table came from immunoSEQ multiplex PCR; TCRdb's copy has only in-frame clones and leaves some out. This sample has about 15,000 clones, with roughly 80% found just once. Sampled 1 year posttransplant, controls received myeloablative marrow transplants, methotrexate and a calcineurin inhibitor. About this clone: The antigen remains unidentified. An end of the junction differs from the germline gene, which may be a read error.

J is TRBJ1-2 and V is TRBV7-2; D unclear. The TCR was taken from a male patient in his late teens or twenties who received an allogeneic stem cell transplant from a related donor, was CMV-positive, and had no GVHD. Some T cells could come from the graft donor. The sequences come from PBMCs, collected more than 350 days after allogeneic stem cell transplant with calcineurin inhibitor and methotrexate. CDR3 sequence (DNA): TGTGCCAGCAACTTAGCTAGCCAGTCTAACTATGGCTACACCTTC. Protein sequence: CASNLASQSNYGYTF.